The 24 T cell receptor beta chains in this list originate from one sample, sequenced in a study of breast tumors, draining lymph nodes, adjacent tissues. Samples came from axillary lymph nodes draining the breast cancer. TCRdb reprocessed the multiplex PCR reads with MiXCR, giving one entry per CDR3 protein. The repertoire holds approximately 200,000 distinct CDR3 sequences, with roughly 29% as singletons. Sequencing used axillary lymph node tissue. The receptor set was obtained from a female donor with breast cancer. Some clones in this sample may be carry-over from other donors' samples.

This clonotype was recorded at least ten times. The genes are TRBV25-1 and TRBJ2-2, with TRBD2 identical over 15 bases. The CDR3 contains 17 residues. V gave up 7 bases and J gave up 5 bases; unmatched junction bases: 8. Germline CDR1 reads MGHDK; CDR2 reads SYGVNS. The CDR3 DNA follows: TGTGCCAGCACCTTGGGACTAGCGGGAGGTACTACCGGGGAGCTGTTTTTT. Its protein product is CASTLGLAGGTTGELFF. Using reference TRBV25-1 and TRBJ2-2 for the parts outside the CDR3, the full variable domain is EADIYQTPRYLVIGTGKKITLECSQTMGHDKMYWYQQDPGMELHLIHYSYGVNSTEKGDLSSESTVSRIRTEHFPLTLESARPSHTSQYLCASTLGLAGGTTGELFFGEGSRLTVL.

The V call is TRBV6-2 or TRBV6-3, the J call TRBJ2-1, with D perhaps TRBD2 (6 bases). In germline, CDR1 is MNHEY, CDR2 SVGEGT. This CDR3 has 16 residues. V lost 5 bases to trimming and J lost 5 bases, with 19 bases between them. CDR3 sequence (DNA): TGTGCCAGCAGTCACGGGGTTAGCGGCCTCAACAATGAGCAGTTCTTC. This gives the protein CASSHGVSGLNNEQFF.

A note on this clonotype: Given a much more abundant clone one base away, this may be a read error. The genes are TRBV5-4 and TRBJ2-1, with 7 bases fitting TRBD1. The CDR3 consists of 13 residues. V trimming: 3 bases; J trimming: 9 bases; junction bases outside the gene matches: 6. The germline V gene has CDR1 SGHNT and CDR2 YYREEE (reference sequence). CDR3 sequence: CASSYDRAGEQFF. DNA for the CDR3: TGTGCCAGCAGCTATGACAGGGCCGGTGAGCAGTTCTTC.

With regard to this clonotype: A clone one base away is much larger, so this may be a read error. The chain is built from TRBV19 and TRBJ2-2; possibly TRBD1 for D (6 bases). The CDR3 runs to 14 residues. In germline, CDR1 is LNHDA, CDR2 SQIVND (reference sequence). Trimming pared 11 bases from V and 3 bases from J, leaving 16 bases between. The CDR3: CARSPGQYTGELFF. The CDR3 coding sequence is TGTGCCCGGAGTCCTGGACAGTACACCGGGGAGCTGTTTTTT.

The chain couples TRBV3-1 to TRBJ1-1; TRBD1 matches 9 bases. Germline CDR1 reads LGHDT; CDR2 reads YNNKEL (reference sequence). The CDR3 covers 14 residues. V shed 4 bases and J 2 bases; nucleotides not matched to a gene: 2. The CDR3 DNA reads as TGTGCCAGCAGCCGACAGGGGGGCAACACTGAAGCTTTCTTT. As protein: CASSRQGGNTEAFF.

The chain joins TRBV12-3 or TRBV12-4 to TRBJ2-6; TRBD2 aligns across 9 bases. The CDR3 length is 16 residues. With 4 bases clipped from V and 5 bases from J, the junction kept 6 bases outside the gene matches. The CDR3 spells CASSYRSSGRANVLTF. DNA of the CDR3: TGTGCCAGCAGTTACCGCTCTAGCGGGAGGGCCAACGTCCTGACTTTC.

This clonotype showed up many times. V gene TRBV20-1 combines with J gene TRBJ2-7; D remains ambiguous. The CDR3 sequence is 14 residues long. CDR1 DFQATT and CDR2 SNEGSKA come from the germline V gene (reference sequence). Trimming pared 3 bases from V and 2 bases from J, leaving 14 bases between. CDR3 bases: TGCAGTGCTAGCCGGGCTTCACCTACCTACGAGCAGTACTTC. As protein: CSASRASPTYEQYF.

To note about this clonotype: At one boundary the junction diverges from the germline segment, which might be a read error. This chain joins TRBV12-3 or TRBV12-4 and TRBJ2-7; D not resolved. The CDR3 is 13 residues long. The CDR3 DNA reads TGTGCCAGCGGGCCGCGACTTTACTACGGGCAGTACTTC. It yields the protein CASGPRLYYGQYF.

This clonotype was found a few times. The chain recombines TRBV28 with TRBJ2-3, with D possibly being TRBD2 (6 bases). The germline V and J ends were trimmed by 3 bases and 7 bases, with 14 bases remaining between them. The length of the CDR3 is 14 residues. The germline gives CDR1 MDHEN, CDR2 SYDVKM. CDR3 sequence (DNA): TGTGCCAGCAGTTTTGGCGGGGCAACCTATACGCAGTATTTT. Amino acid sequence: CASSFGGATYTQYF. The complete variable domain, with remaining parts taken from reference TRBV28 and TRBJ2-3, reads DVKVTQSSRYLVKRTGEKVFLECVQDMDHENMFWYRQDPGLGLRLIYFSYDVKMKEKGDIPEGYSVSREKKERFSLILESASTNQTSMYLCASSFGGATYTQYFGPGTRLTVL.

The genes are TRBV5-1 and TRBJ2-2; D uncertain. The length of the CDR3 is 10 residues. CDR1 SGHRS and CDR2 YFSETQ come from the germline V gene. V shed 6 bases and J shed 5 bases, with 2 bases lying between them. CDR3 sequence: CASNTGELFF. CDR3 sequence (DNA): TGCGCCAGCAATACCGGGGAGCTGTTTTTT.

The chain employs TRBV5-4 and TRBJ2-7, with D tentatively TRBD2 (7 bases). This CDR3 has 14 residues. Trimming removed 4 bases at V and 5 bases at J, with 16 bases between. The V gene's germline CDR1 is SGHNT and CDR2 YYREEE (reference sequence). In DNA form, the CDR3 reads TGTGCCAGCAGCCTGGAGGGGGGGTATCACGAGCAGTACTTC. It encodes CASSLEGGYHEQYF.

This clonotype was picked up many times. The DNA of the CDR3 is TGTGCCAGCAGCCGACAACCGGGACTTAACAATGAGCAGTTCTTC. This translates into CASSRQPGLNNEQFF. The rearrangement links TRBV5-5 to TRBJ2-1; possibly TRBD2 for D (6 bases). The CDR3 runs 15 residues. CDR1 and CDR2 from the germline V gene are SGHKS and YYEKEE (reference sequence). Trimming shortened V by 4 bases and J by 5 bases, and 16 bases separated the two germline ends.

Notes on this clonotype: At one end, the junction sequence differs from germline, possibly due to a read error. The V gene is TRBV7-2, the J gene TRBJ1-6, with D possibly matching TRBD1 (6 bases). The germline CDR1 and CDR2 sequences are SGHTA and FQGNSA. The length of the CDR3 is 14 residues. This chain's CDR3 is CACSLDAGDSPLHF. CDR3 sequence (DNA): TGCGCCTGCAGCTTAGACGCAGGGGATTCACCCCTCCACTTT.

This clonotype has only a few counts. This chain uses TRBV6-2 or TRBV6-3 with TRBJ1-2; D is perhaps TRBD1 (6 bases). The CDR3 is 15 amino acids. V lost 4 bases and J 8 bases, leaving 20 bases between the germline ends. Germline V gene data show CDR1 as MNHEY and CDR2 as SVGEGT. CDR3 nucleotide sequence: TGTGCCAGCAGTTCCCCCGAACAGGGTCTGGGCGGCTACACCTTC. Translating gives CASSSPEQGLGGYTF.

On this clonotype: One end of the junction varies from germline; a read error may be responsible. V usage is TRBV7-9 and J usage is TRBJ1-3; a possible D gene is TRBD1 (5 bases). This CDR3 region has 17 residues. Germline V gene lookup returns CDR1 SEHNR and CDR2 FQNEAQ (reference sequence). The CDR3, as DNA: TGTGCCAGCAGCTTAGGGCAGGGAGTAAGCTCTGGAAACCCCATATATTTT. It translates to CASSLGQGVSSGNPIYF.

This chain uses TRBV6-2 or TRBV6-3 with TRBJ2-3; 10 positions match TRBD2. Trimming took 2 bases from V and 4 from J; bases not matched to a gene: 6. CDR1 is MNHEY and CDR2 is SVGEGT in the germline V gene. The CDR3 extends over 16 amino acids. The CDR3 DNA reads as TGTGCCAGCAGTTACCTCGGCCTAGCGGGAGCAGATACGCAGTATTTT. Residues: CASSYLGLAGADTQYF.

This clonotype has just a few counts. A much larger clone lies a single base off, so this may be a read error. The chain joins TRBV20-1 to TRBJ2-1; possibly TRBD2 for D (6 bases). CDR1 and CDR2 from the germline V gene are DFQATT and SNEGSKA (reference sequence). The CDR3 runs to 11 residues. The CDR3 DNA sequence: TGCAGTGCTAGAGTGCGGGATGAGCAGTCCTTC. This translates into CSARVRDEQSF.

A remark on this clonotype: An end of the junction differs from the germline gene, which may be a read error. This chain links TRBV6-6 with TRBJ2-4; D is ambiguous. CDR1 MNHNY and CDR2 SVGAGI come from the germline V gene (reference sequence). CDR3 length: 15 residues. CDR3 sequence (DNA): TGTGCCGGCAGTTACCAGAGTTCCCACAAAAACATTCAGTACTTC. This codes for CAGSYQSSHKNIQYF.

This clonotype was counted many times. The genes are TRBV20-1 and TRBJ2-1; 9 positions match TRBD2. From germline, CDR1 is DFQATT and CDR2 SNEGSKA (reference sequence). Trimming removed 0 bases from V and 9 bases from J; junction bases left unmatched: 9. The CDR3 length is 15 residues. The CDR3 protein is CSARDRVSGRPEQFF. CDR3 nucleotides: TGCAGTGCTAGAGATCGGGTTAGCGGGAGACCTGAGCAGTTCTTC.

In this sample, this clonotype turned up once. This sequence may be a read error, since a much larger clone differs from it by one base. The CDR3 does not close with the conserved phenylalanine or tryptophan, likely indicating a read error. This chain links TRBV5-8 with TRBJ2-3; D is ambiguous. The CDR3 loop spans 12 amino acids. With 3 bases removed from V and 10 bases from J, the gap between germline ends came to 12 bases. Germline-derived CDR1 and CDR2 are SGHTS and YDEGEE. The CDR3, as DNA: TGTGCCAGCAGCTCAGACCATTGGGCGCAGTATCTT. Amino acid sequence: CASSSDHWAQYL.

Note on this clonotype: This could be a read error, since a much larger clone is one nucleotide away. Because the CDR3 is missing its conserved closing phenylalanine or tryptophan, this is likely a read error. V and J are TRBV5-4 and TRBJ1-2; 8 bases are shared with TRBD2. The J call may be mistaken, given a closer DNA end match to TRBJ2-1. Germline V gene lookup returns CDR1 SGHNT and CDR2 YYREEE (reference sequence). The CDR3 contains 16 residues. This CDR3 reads CASSRGGISSYNEQFL. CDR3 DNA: TGTGCCAGCAGCCGGGGGGGTATAAGCTCCTACAATGAGCAGTTCCTC.

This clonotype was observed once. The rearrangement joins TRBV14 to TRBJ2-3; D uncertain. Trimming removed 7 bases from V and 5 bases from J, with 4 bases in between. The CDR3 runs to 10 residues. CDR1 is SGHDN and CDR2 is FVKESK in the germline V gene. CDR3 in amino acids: CASKGDTQYF. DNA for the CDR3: TGTGCCAGCAAAGGAGATACGCAGTATTTT.

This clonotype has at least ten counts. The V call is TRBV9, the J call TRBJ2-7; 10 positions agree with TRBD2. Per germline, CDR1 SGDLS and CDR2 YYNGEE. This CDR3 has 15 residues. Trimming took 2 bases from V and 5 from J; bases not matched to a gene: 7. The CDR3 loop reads CASSVSSGSSNEQYF. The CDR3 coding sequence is TGTGCCAGCAGCGTCTCTAGCGGGAGTTCCAACGAGCAGTACTTC.

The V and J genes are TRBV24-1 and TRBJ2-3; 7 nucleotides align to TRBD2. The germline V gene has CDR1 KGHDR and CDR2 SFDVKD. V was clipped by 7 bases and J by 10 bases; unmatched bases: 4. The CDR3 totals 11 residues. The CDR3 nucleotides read TGTGCCACCAGGGGGGAGGGTTCGCAGTATTTT. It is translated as CATRGEGSQYF.